This TCR beta chain was found in a study of blood T cell repertoires in COVID-19. V was pared by 5 bases and J by 0 bases, with 9 bases of the junction left unmatched. The CDR3 consists of 16 residues. Germline V gives CDR1 SNHLY, CDR2 FYNNEI. TCRdb's copy holds only in-frame clones and misses some; the assay was immunoSEQ multiplex PCR. The sample has about 260,000 clones, approximately 86% seen once; the top ten hold around 0.7%. The TCR comes from a human donor in a cohort sampled during active COVID-19. The chain has TRBV2 and TRBJ1-2, with 7 bases identical to TRBD1. Input material: peripheral blood. CDR3 bases: TGTGCCAGCAGTATAAAAAGACAGGGAGCTAACTATGGCTACACCTTC. Translated: CASSIKRQGANYGYTF.